This entry features one T cell receptor (beta chain) sequence. It lacks a known antigen. One base away there is no much larger clone; base qualities are not given. The trial excluded patients who had a history of autoimmune disease or were on systemic immunosuppression. Peripheral blood for TCR sequencing was collected from all dose cohorts at baseline, on cycle 4 day 1, and on cycle 7 day 1. Samples were obtained from an open-label, multicenter, first-in-human phase I dose-escalation trial of ivuxolimab. Adults with locally advanced or metastatic melanoma, renal cell carcinoma, hepatocellular carcinoma or head and neck squamous cell carcinoma were enrolled in the trial. Before TCR sequencing, CD4+ and CD8+ T cells were separately sorted from peripheral blood. The entry originates in a study of OX40 agonist ivuxolimab in advanced cancers. The study in broad terms: The costimulatory receptor OX40 (CD134) was targeted by ivuxolimab, a fully human IgG2 agonistic monoclonal antibody. Partial responses occurred in three dose-escalation patients, of whom one had hepatocellular carcinoma and two had cutaneous melanoma. The paper describes the monotherapy dose-escalation part (N of about 52 patients) of the phase I trial of ivuxolimab. A male proportion of roughly 80% and a mean age of about 60 years, ranging from 23 to 79, were recorded for the dose-escalation cohort. Prior anti-PD-1, anti-PD-L1 or anti-CTLA-4 therapy was permitted, and 40% to 50% of dose-escalation patients had received checkpoint inhibitors. Intravenous ivuxolimab was administered to patients every 2 weeks at six dose levels: 0.01, 0.1, 0.3, 1.5, 3 and 10 mg/kg. Of the roughly 52 dose-escalation patients, hepatocellular carcinoma was present in about 20, melanoma in approximately 15, renal cell carcinoma in 9 and head and neck cancer in 9. Peripheral TCRbeta sequencing aimed to test whether ivuxolimab altered TCR sequence diversity and caused clonal T-cell expansion.

The research as a whole found: At doses of 0.1 to 3.0 mg/kg, clonal expansion of both CD4+ and CD8+ T cells in blood was seen between baseline and week 6. Low levels of normalized T-cell clonal expansion were also shown by some nonresponding patients. Partial responders in the 0.1-3.0 mg/kg groups had among the lowest normalized peripheral clonal expansion, especially among CD8+ T cells. The antigen specificity of the clonally expanded peripheral T cells was not determined. After ivuxolimab, expanded clones were on average more numerous among CD8+ T cells than among CD4+ T cells.

To sequence the TCRbeta CDR3 region, genomic DNA was isolated from the sorted cells. The immunoSEQ Assay was used for sequencing of TCRbeta CDR3 regions. What TCRdb holds here is the immuneACCESS table cut down to in-frame rearrangements. Part of the clones is not present; checked against another copy, under half of the missing clones reflect an unresolved V gene, and the others are unexplained. This sample gives some 50,000 clones in total; about 87% of them show up just once. The ten largest clones capture approximately 10% of the sample. This material consisted of CD4+ or CD8+ T cells sorted from blood, taken in a trial of the OX40 agonist ivuxolimab. This TCR was recovered from an adult with an advanced solid tumor such as melanoma, head and neck, liver or kidney cancer.

The DNA is TGCGCCAGCAGCCAAGTATTGGGACAGACCTACGAGCAGTACTTC. It encodes CASSQVLGQTYEQYF. The chain couples TRBV4-1 to TRBJ2-7, with 7 central nucleotides matching TRBD1. In the germline V gene, CDR1 corresponds to MGHRA and CDR2 to YSYEKL. Including the terminal cysteine and phenylalanine, the CDR3 comprises 15 residues. Only CDR3 DNA is held: 45 bases, read in frame from base 1. Trimming leaves V shorter by 1 base and J shorter by 2 bases, with the junction holding 5 bases beyond the gene matches.